Described below is a single T cell receptor beta chain sequence and its context. The antigen it recognizes is unknown. No quality values exist for individual bases; no much larger clone is one base distant. This specimen belongs to a study of T cell changes during pregnancy in multiple sclerosis (dated by TCRdb to between 2019 and 2020). Background for the entire study: The study looked at changes in the T cell repertoire across pregnancy in women with multiple sclerosis.

Germline trimming: 6 bases from V, 4 bases from J; junction bases outside gene matches: 6. Spanning cysteine to phenylalanine, the CDR3 consists of 14 amino acids. Only the CDR3 portion is preserved as DNA: 42 bases, with reading frame beginning at the first base. The germline V gene encodes CDR1 MNHEY and CDR2 SMNVEV (reference sequence). The library was made by the immunoSEQ multiplex PCR assay. The immuneACCESS repertoire file appears here via TCRdb, limited to in-frame rearrangements. These files lack a portion of the clones; in checked studies, under half of the deficit traces to unresolved V genes, and the cause of the others is not known. For this sample there are approximately 24,000 clones; about 92% appear just once. The biggest ten clones account for just under 9.5% of the sample.

The receptor chain draws on TRBV27 and TRBJ2-1; the junction holds 7 bases that match TRBD2. The TCR sequence derives from a female donor in good health, enrolled as a control in a pregnancy study. Specimen: CD8+ T cells from peripheral blood mononuclear cells, collected in the third trimester of pregnancy. The sequenced DNA: TGTGCCAGCAGGACCCTAGCGGCGTACAATGAGCAGTTCTTC. The encoded protein is CASRTLAAYNEQFF.